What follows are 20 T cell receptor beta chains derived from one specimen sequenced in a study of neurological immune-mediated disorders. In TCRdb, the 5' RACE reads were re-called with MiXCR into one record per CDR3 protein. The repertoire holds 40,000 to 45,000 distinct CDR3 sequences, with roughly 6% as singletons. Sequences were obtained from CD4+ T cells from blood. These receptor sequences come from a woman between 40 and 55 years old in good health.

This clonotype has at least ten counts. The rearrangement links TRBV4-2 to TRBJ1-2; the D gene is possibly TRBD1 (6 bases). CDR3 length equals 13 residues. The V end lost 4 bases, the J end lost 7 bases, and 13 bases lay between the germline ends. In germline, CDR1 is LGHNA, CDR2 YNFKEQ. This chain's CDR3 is CASSRTGGGGYTF. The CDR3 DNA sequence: TGTGCCAGCAGCCGGACTGGGGGCGGTGGCTACACCTTC.

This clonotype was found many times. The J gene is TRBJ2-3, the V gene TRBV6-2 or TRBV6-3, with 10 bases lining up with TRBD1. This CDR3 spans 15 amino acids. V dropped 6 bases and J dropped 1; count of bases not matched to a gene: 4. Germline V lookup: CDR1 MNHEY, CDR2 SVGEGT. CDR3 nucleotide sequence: TGTGCCAGCAGAGGGACAGGGGCCCGCACAGATACGCAGTATTTT. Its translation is CASRGTGARTDTQYF.

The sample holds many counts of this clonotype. CDR3 loop: CASSPALAGGETQYF. In DNA form, the CDR3 reads TGTGCCAGCAGCCCCGCCTTAGCGGGAGGAGAGACCCAGTACTTC. The V gene is TRBV28, the J gene TRBJ2-5; 10 positions agree with TRBD2. This CDR3 spans 15 amino acids. Trimming cost V 6 bases and J 4 bases; bases outside gene matches: 8. Germline values: CDR1 MDHEN, CDR2 SYDVKM.

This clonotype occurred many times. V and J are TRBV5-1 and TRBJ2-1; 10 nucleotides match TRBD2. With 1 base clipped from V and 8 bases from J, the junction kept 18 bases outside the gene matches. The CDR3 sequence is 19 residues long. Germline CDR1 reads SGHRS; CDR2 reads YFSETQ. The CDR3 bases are TGCGCCAGCAGCTTGCGCGGACTAGCGGACCCTCGACTGTACGATGAGCAGTTCTTC. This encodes CASSLRGLADPRLYDEQFF.

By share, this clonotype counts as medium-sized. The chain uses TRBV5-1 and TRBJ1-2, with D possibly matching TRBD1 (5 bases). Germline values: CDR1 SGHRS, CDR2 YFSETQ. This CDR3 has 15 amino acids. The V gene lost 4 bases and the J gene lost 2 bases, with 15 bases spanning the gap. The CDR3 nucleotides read TGCGCCAGCAGCCGCGCCTGGGCAGGGAACTATGGCTACACCTTC. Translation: CASSRAWAGNYGYTF.

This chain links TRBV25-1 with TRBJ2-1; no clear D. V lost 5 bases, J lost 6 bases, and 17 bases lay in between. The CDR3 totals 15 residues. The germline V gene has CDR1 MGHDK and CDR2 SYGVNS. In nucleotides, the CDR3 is TGTGCCAGCAGTTTTAAAATGTGGGCCCCCAATGAGCAGTTCTTC. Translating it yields CASSFKMWAPNEQFF. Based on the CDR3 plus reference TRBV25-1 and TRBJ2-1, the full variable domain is EADIYQTPRYLVIGTGKKITLECSQTMGHDKMYWYQQDPGMELHLIHYSYGVNSTEKGDLSSESTVSRIRTEHFPLTLESARPSHTSQYLCASSFKMWAPNEQFFGPGTRLTVL.

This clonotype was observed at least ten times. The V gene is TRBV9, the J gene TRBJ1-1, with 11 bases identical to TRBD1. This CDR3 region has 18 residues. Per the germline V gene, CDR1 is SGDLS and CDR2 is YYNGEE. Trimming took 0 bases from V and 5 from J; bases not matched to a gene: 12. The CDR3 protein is CASSVALIGQGAQTEAFF. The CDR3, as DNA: TGTGCCAGCAGCGTAGCTTTAATTGGACAGGGGGCGCAAACTGAAGCTTTCTTT.

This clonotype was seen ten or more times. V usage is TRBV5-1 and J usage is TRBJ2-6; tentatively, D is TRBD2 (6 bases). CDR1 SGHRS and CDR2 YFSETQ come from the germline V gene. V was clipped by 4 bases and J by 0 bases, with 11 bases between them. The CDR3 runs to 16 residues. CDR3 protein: CASSAGGNSGANVLTF. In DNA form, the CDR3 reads TGCGCCAGCAGCGCCGGGGGTAACTCTGGGGCCAACGTCCTGACTTTC.

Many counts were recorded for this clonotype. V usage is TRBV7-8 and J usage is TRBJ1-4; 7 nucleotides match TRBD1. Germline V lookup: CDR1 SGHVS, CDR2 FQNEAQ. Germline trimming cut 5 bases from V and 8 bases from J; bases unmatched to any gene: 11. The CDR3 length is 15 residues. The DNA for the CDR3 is TGTGCCAGCAGCCGCGACAGGGAGCTATGGGAAAAACTGTTTTTT. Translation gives CASSRDRELWEKLFF.

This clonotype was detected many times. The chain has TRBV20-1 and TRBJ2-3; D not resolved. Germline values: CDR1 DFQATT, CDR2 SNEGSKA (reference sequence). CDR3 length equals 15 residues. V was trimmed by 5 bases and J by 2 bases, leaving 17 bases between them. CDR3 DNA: TGCAGTGCTGGTCCCCATGGAAGAGTCACAGATACGCAGTATTTT. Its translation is CSAGPHGRVTDTQYF.

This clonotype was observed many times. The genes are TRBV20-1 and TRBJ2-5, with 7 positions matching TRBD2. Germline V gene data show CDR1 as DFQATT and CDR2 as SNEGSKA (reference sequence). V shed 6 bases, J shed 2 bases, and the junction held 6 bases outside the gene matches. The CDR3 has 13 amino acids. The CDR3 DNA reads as TGCAGTGCAGCTGGGACTATACAAGAGACCCAGTACTTC. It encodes CSAAGTIQETQYF.

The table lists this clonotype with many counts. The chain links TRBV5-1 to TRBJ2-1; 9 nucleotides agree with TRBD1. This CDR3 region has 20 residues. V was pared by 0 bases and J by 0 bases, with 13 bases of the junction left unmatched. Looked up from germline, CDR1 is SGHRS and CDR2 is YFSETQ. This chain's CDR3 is CASSLAGGQGFTRSYNEQFF. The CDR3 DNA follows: TGCGCCAGCAGCTTGGCGGGGGGACAGGGCTTTACCCGCTCCTACAATGAGCAGTTCTTC.

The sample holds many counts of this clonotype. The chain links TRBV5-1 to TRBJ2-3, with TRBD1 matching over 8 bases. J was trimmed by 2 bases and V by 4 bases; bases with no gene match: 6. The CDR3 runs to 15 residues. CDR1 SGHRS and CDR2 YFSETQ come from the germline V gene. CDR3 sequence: CASSPQGGPTDTQYF. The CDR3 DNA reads TGCGCCAGCAGCCCACAGGGGGGACCCACAGATACGCAGTATTTT.

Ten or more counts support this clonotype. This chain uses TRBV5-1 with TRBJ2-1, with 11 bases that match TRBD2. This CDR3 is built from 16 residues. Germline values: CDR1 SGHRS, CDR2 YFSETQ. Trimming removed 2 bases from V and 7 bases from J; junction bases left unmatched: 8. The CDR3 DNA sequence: TGCGCCAGCAGCTTTGAGACTAGCGGGATTTCTAATGAGCAGTTCTTC. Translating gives CASSFETSGISNEQFF.

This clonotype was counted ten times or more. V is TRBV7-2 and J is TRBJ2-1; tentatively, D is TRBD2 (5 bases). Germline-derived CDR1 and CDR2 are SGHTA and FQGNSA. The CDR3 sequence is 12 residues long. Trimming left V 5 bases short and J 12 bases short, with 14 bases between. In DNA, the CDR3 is TGTGCCAGCAGCCCAACGAGGGAGCGGCAGTTCTTC. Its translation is CASSPTRERQFF.

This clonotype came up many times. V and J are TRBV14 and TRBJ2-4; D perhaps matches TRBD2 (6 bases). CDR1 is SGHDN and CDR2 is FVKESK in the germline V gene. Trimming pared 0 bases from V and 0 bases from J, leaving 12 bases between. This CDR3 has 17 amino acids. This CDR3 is CASSQEAGRVAKNIQYF. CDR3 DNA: TGTGCCAGCAGCCAAGAAGCCGGGAGAGTAGCCAAAAACATTCAGTACTTC.

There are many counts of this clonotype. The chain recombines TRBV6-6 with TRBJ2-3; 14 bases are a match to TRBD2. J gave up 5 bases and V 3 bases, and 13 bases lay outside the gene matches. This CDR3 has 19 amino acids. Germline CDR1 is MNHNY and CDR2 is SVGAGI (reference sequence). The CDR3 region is CASSYLVGTSGSPIDTQYF. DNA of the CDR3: TGTGCCAGCAGTTATTTGGTGGGGACTAGCGGGAGCCCAATAGATACGCAGTATTTT.

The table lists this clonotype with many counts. The DNA for the CDR3 is TGCGCCAGCCAGGGTGACCTTCGGATCGGCACAGATACGCAGTATTTT. It encodes CASQGDLRIGTDTQYF. This chain uses TRBV5-1 with TRBJ2-3; a weak D match, TRBD1 (5 bases). The V end was cut by 7 bases, the J end by 1 base, with 19 bases between. The length of the CDR3 is 16 residues. Germline V gene sequence: CDR1 SGHRS, CDR2 YFSETQ.

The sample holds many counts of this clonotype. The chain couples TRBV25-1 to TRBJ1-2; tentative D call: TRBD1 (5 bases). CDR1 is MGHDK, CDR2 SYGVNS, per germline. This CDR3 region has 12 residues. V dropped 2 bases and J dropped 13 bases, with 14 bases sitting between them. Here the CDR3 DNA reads TGTGCCAGCAGTGAAACCAGGTCGGGGCTCACCTTC. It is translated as CASSETRSGLTF.

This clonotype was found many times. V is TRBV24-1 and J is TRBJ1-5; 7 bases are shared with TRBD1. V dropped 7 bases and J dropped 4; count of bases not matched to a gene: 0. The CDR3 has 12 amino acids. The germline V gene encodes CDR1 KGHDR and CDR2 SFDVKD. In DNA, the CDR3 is TGTGCCACCAGCAGGGGGAATCAGCCCCAGCATTTT. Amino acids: CATSRGNQPQHF.